A selection of T cell receptor beta chains follows, all from one sample in a study of T cells in Graves' hyperthyroidism and ophthalmopathy. TCRdb re-called the multiplex PCR reads with MiXCR, one entry per CDR3 protein. The sample has a few hundred thousand distinct CDR3 sequences, around 42% seen once. Sequencing was performed on peripheral blood or thyroid tissue (not recorded which). The source is a woman younger than 30 with Graves' hyperthyroidism. CDR3s include the opening cysteine and the closing phenylalanine or tryptophan. D genes are given only for firm matches. Size is stated for part of the rows, as once, few or many counts, or as a class when the clone is expanded.

J | size | D | V | DNA | CDR3
TRBJ1-2 | once | - | TRBV29-1 | TGCAGCCCTAACCCTCCAAGTGGCTACACCTTC | CSPNPPSGYTF
TRBJ1-2 | - | - | TRBV25-1 | TGTGCCAGCAGCCAAGACGCCCGAATAGGGAACTATGGCTACACCTTC | CASSQDARIGNYGYTF
TRBJ2-7 | - | - | TRBV7-3 | TGTGCCAGCAGCCCGCCCGGAGGGAGTGTCTACGAGCAGTACTTC | CASSPPGGSVYEQYF
TRBJ1-5 | - | - | TRBV5-1 | TGCGCCAGCAGCCAAGAGGGCAGGGGCCGGGAGCCCCAGCATTTT | CASSQEGRGREPQHF
TRBJ1-1 | many | - | TRBV25-1 | TGTGCCCTCGGGGAGGGGCCTGAAGCTTTCTTT | CALGEGPEAFF
TRBJ2-5 | once | - | TRBV15 | TGTGCCACCAGCAGAGATCGGGTGGCGCGGTACTTC | CATSRDRVARYF
TRBJ1-1 | - | - | TRBV2 | TGTGCCAGCAGTTACCTCAGGGGAGGGAGTGTTGAAGCTTTCTTT | CASSYLRGGSVEAFF
TRBJ2-5 | few | TRBD1 | TRBV10-3 | TGTGCCAGCGGACGACAGGGTCGGTTGGAGACCCAGTACTTC | CASGRQGRLETQYF
TRBJ1-5 | many | - | TRBV29-1 | TGCAGCGTTGAAGATCTCGCCTCAGCCCAGCATTTT | CSVEDLASAQHF
TRBJ1-1 | - | - | TRBV6-5 | TGTGCCAGCAGTTACTCAGCCTGGGAGACAAACACTCAAGCTTTCTTT | CASSYSAWETNTQAFF
TRBJ2-5 | - | TRBD2 | TRBV7-2 | TGTGCCAGCAGTCCGGGGGGGGCAGACCAAGAGACCCAGTACTTC | CASSPGGADQETQYF
TRBJ2-2 | - | TRBD2 | TRBV19 | TGTGCCAGTACTGAGCGGGAGTCCGGGGAGCTGTTTTTT | CASTERESGELFF
TRBJ2-7 | - | TRBD1 | TRBV6-1 | TGTGCCAGCAGTCCACAGGGGGCGGCCTATGAGCAGTACTTC | CASSPQGAAYEQYF
TRBJ2-7 | few | - | TRBV12-3/TRBV12-4 | TGTGCCAGCAGATCGGACGCGCCGGAGCAGTACTTC | CASRSDAPEQYF
TRBJ2-7 | - | TRBD2 | TRBV29-1 | TGCAGCGTCACCCGGGGGGGCGGGATAGACTATGAGCAGTACTTC | CSVTRGGGIDYEQYF
TRBJ1-1 | - | TRBD1 | TRBV5-1 | TGCGCCAGCAGCTTAGAGACAGGGTTGAACACTGAAGCTTTCTTT | CASSLETGLNTEAFF
TRBJ2-7 | few | - | TRBV10-3 | TGTGCCAGCAGAGGTAACAGGGCAAGGCGCGAGCAGTACTTC | CASRGNRARREQYF
TRBJ2-5 | - | - | TRBV20-1 | TGCAGTGCCGTGGTGGTTAGCTCAGAGACCCAGTACTTC | CSAVVVSSETQYF
TRBJ1-4 | - | TRBD1 | TRBV6-5 | TGTGCCAGCAGTTCCTTGGACAGGGGTGGAATTGAAAAACTGTTTTTT | CASSSLDRGGIEKLFF
TRBJ2-2 | many | - | TRBV19 | TGTGCCAGTACGGCGGGGCATTGGGAGCCGAACACCGGGGAGCTGTTTTTT | CASTAGHWEPNTGELFF
TRBJ1-4 | - | - | TRBV7-9 | TGTGCCAGCAGCTTGGAAAGCCTAACTAATGAAAAACTGTTTTTT | CASSLESLTNEKLFF
TRBJ2-5 | - | - | TRBV24-1 | TGTGCCACCAGTGACGAACCCCGGGGGGCGGAAGAGACCCAGTACTTC | CATSDEPRGAEETQYF
TRBJ2-7 | - | TRBD2 | TRBV9 | TGTGCCAGCAGCGTAGTACCGAGCGGGAGTGGAGAGCAGTACTTC | CASSVVPSGSGEQYF
TRBJ2-7 | few | TRBD2 | TRBV2 | TGTGCCAGCAGTGAAGAGGGTCTAGCGGGACTACACGAGCAGTACTTC | CASSEEGLAGLHEQYF
TRBJ2-2 | many | TRBD2 | TRBV7-9 | TGTGCCAGCAGTACCACTAGCGGGAACACCGGGGAGCTGTTTTTT | CASSTTSGNTGELFF
TRBJ1-2 | few | - | TRBV7-9 | TGTGCCTGGGCCCGGACTGACGCGACCTATGGCTACACCTTC | CAWARTDATYGYTF
TRBJ1-1 | many | - | TRBV10-3 | TGTGCCATCAGGGACCGTAGGAACACTGAAGCTTTCTTT | CAIRDRRNTEAFF
TRBJ1-5 | - | - | TRBV7-9 | TGTGCCAGCAGCTTAGACAGTTTTGATCAGCCCCAGCATTTT | CASSLDSFDQPQHF
TRBJ2-2 | - | TRBD2 | TRBV2 | TGTGCCAGCAGTGGGTGGCGGGAGTTGCCCGGGGAGCTGTTTTTT | CASSGWRELPGELFF
TRBJ2-7 | - | - | TRBV20-1 | TGCAGTGCTAGAGATGGGGCAGGGGTGTACGAGCAGTACTTC | CSARDGAGVYEQYF
TRBJ2-5 | - | TRBD1 | TRBV7-9 | TGTGCCAGCAGCATGGGACAGGGATATGAGACCCAGTACTTC | CASSMGQGYETQYF
TRBJ1-2 | - | - | TRBV6-1 | TGTGCCAGCAGTTACTTAGACGGGGACTATGGCTACACCTTC | CASSYLDGDYGYTF
TRBJ2-5 | - | TRBD1 | TRBV20-1 | TGCAGTGCTAGAGATAGTACGGGGACAGAACAAGAGACCCAGTACTTC | CSARDSTGTEQETQYF
TRBJ2-7 | - | TRBD2 | TRBV6-1 | TGTGCCAGCAGTCCTCCCCACGGGGGAGGGCTCTACGAGCAGTACTTC | CASSPPHGGGLYEQYF
TRBJ2-7 | once | TRBD1 | TRBV7-6 | TGTGCCAGCAGTCGGCCCCGGGACAGGGGAGCCTACGAGCAGTACTTC | CASSRPRDRGAYEQYF
TRBJ1-1 | once | - | TRBV29-1 | TGCAGCGTTGCCTCAGGGGTATCTGAAGCTTTCTTT | CSVASGVSEAFF
TRBJ2-7 | - | - | TRBV10-3 | TGTGCCAGCAGTGAAGACCCAAGCCCGGTCGGCGAGCAGTACTTC | CASSEDPSPVGEQYF
TRBJ2-1 | - | - | TRBV9 | TGTGCCAGCGGTACAACGAGTACCTACAATGAGCAGTTCTTC | CASGTTSTYNEQFF
TRBJ2-5 | - | - | TRBV24-1 | TGTGCCACCAGTGATCCACGGACAGTAATTGAGACCCAGTACTTC | CATSDPRTVIETQYF
TRBJ1-6 | many | - | TRBV29-1 | TGCAGCGTTGAACTATCAGGGAAGGGTTCACCCCTCCACTTT | CSVELSGKGSPLHF
TRBJ1-2 | few | - | TRBV19 | TGTGCCAGTAGCTCGGACAGCCGCAACTATGGCTACACCTTC | CASSSDSRNYGYTF
TRBJ2-7 | many | - | TRBV24-1 | TGTGCCACCTCCTCGTCCGGGACCTCCTACGAGCAGTACTTC | CATSSSGTSYEQYF
TRBJ1-2 | - | TRBD1 | TRBV12-3/TRBV12-4 | TGTGCCAGCAGTCCCGGGGACAGGGCCTATGGCTACACCTTC | CASSPGDRAYGYTF
TRBJ2-5 | - | - | TRBV20-1 | TGCAGTGCTAGAGAGGACGGGAGCGGGGAGACCCAGTACTTC | CSAREDGSGETQYF
TRBJ1-1 | - | - | TRBV12-3/TRBV12-4 | TGTGCCAGCAGTTCGGGGTCTAAGGCTTTCTTT | CASSSGSKAFF
TRBJ2-7 | - | TRBD2 | TRBV9 | TGTGCCAGCAGCGTCGGGACTAGCGGGGGCCCGGAGCAGTACTTC | CASSVGTSGGPEQYF
TRBJ2-2 | few | - | TRBV19 | TGTGCCAGTAGTACCTACGGGGGCAACGCGAACACCGGGGAGCTGTTTTTT | CASSTYGGNANTGELFF
TRBJ1-2 | many | - | TRBV24-1 | TGTGCCACCAGTGATATTGGGGGTGGTAACTATGGCTACACCTTC | CATSDIGGGNYGYTF
TRBJ1-5 | many | - | TRBV7-8 | TGTGCCAGCAGCAGGGGTTCTAGCAATCAGCCCCAGCATTTT | CASSRGSSNQPQHF
TRBJ2-7 | - | - | TRBV20-1 | TGCAATGCTAGAGAGCAGGGAACCTACGAGCAGTACTTC | CNAREQGTYEQYF